These 10 T cell receptor beta chains were all obtained from the same sample, sequenced in a study of blood T cell repertoires in COVID-19. The protocol was immunoSEQ multiplex PCR, while the TCRdb copy is restricted to in-frame clones and leaves out a portion. The sample contains hundreds of thousands of clones, 80% to 90% of which appear only once. The sample consisted of PBMCs or T cells enriched from blood (not recorded which). The receptors here all came from a woman aged 25 to 39 who had been exposed to COVID-19.

The chain links TRBV12-3 or TRBV12-4 to TRBJ1-2; tentative D call: TRBD1 (5 bases). The CDR3 is made up of 13 amino acids. Trimming cost V 1 base and J 6 bases, with 9 bases left between them. The CDR3 DNA is TGTGCCAGCAGTTTAGGTCTAGGGGATGGCTACACCTTC. This codes for CASSLGLGDGYTF.

The J gene is TRBJ2-5, the V gene TRBV30; the D gene is possibly TRBD2 (6 bases). The CDR3 sequence is 13 residues long. Germline assignment: CDR1 GTSNPN and CDR2 SVGIG (reference sequence). The V gene lost 8 bases and the J gene lost 2 bases, with 15 bases spanning the gap. The CDR3 loop is CATRWGEQETQYF. For the CDR3, the DNA is TGTGCCACGCGATGGGGGGAACAAGAGACCCAGTACTTC.

The V gene is TRBV6-5, the J gene TRBJ2-2; TRBD2 is a possible D gene (5 bases). Germline V gene data show CDR1 as MNHEY and CDR2 as SVGAGI. V lost 5 bases, J lost 2 bases, and 12 bases lay in between. CDR3 length equals 15 residues. CDR3 residues: CASSPHRGNTGELFF. DNA for the CDR3: TGTGCCAGCAGTCCCCACCGGGGTAACACCGGGGAGCTGTTTTTT.

The chain's CDR3 is CAWLANDGIWNGYTF. The CDR3 DNA follows: TGTGCCTGGCTCGCTAATGACGGGATCTGGAATGGCTACACCTTC. J is TRBJ1-2 and V is TRBV30; D remains ambiguous. CDR1 is GTSNPN, CDR2 SVGIG, per germline (reference sequence). This CDR3 is built from 15 residues. V was trimmed by 5 bases and J by 6 bases, leaving 22 bases between them.

V usage is TRBV2 and J usage is TRBJ2-7; unclear D gene. Germline values: CDR1 SNHLY, CDR2 FYNNEI. V was shortened by 7 bases and J by 2 bases, with 9 bases between the two germline ends. This CDR3 spans 12 amino acids. The CDR3 DNA reads TGTGCCAGCAAAGCTTCCCCCTACGAGCAGTACTTC. It encodes CASKASPYEQYF. The whole variable domain, filled in from reference TRBV2 and TRBJ2-7, reads EPEVTQTPSHQVTQMGQEVILRCVPISNHLYFYWYRQILGQKVEFLVSFYNNEISEKSEIFDDQFSVERPDGSNFTLKIRSTKLEDSAMYFCASKASPYEQYFGPGTRLTVT.

The sample holds a few counts of this clone. At the DNA level, this CDR3 is encoded by other sequences in the same sample as well. The J gene is TRBJ1-6, the V gene TRBV7-9; 8 nucleotides align to TRBD1. CDR3 size: 15 residues. Germline CDR1 reads SEHNR; CDR2 reads FQNEAQ (reference sequence). After removal of 5 bases from V and 4 bases from J, the junction contained 4 bases not matched to a gene. CDR3 sequence reads: CASSPRQGYNSPLHF. CDR3 in DNA: TGTGCCAGCAGCCCCCGACAGGGGTATAATTCACCCCTCCACTTT.

With regard to this clone: The sample carries other DNA sequences with the same CDR3. The CDR3 region is CSVEEEASQHF. Here the CDR3 DNA reads TGCAGCGTCGAGGAGGAGGCTTCTCAGCATTTT. The J gene is TRBJ1-5, the V gene TRBV29-1; D is uncertain. The V and J ends lost 6 bases and 13 bases respectively, with 16 bases between them. Germline loops: CDR1 SQVTM, CDR2 ANQGSEA. This CDR3 contains 11 residues.

This clone is a singleton in its sample. The CDR3 DNA sequence: TGTGCCAGCTCACCAGTGTCCGTTATGAACACTGAAGCTTTCTTT. This encodes CASSPVSVMNTEAFF. The chain uses TRBV18 and TRBJ1-1; D gene unclear. The V and J ends lost 2 bases and 0 bases respectively, with 10 bases between them. The germline V gene has CDR1 KGHSH and CDR2 LQKENI. The CDR3 runs to 15 residues.

The sample holds a few counts of this clone. The chain recombines TRBV11-2 with TRBJ1-5; 10 bases are shared with TRBD1. The length of the CDR3 is 14 residues. V shed 5 bases, J shed 3 bases, and the junction held 1 base outside the gene matches. Germline V gives CDR1 SGHAT, CDR2 FQNNGV. CDR3 residues: CASSGQGDNQPQHF. CDR3 nucleotides: TGTGCCAGCAGCGGACAGGGGGACAATCAGCCCCAGCATTTT. Complete variable domain (other parts from reference TRBV11-2 and TRBJ1-5): EAGVAQSPRYKIIEKRQSVAFWCNPISGHATLYWYQQILGQGPKLLIQFQNNGVVDDSQLPKDRFSAERLKGVDSTLKIQPAKLEDSAVYLCASSGQGDNQPQHFGDGTRLSIL.

V and J are TRBV7-9 and TRBJ2-3; no clear D. Trimming cost V 5 bases and J 3 bases, with 6 bases left between them. CDR3 length: 12 amino acids. The germline CDR1 and CDR2 sequences are SEHNR and FQNEAQ (reference sequence). The CDR3 loop is CASSPFTDTQYF. The CDR3 coding sequence is TGTGCCAGCAGCCCGTTTACAGATACGCAGTATTTT.